This passage covers 10 T cell receptor beta chains from one sample sequenced in a study of blood T cell repertoires in COVID-19. This table comes from immunoSEQ multiplex PCR, and its TCRdb copy is limited to in-frame clones, with some not included. The sample has 200,000 to 250,000 clones; around 84% are singletons. Sequencing was carried out using PBMCs or T cells enriched from blood (not recorded which). The receptor set was obtained from a man between 40 and 49 years old who had recovered from COVID-19.

As concerns this clone: A read error is possible here, since a much larger clone lies one base away. Different DNA sequences within this sample yield the same CDR3. J is TRBJ2-7 and V is TRBV7-2, with D unresolved. V lost 5 bases to trimming and J lost 1 base, with 3 bases between them. Per the germline V gene, CDR1 is SGHTA and CDR2 is FQGNSA. The CDR3 has 11 amino acids. CDR3: CASSPSYEQYF. CDR3 nucleotide sequence: TGTGCCAGCAGCCCTTCCTACGAGCAGTACTTC. The full variable domain, rest sourced from reference TRBV7-2 and TRBJ2-7, is GAGVSQSPSNKVTEKGKDVELRCDPISGHTALYWYRQSLGQGLEFLIYFQGNSAPDKSGLPSDRFSAERTGGSVSTLTIQRTQQEDSAVYLCASSPSYEQYFGPGTRLTVT.

The chain is built from TRBV18 and TRBJ2-1, with 7 bases fitting TRBD2. Trimming took 3 bases from V and 7 from J; bases not matched to a gene: 6. Germline lookup yields CDR1 KGHSH and CDR2 LQKENI. The CDR3 runs 14 residues. CDR3 bases: TGTGCCAGCTCACCCCAACTAGCGAGAAATGAGCAGTTCTTC. Translated, it gives CASSPQLARNEQFF.

The CDR3 DNA is TGTGCCAGCACAGGACAGGGCGGTGGGCTCTATGGCTACACCTTC. It encodes CASTGQGGGLYGYTF. The chain carries TRBV2 and TRBJ1-2; 8 positions agree with TRBD1. The germline V gene encodes CDR1 SNHLY and CDR2 FYNNEI. The ends lost 7 bases at V and 4 bases at J; junction bases unmatched: 11. There are 15 residues in the CDR3. The full variable domain, rest sourced from reference TRBV2 and TRBJ1-2, is EPEVTQTPSHQVTQMGQEVILRCVPISNHLYFYWYRQILGQKVEFLVSFYNNEISEKSEIFDDQFSVERPDGSNFTLKIRSTKLEDSAMYFCASTGQGGGLYGYTFGSGTRLTVV.

This clone was counted between two and nine times. The V gene is TRBV12-3 or TRBV12-4, the J gene TRBJ2-7; maybe TRBD1 (5 bases). The CDR3 is 12 amino acids. V was pared by 1 base and J by 6 bases, with 7 bases between. The CDR3 reads CASSLGQGEQYF. CDR3 bases: TGTGCCAGCAGTTTAGGGCAGGGCGAGCAGTACTTC.

The chain uses TRBV12-3 or TRBV12-4 and TRBJ2-7; TRBD2 matches at 8 bases. The CDR3 sequence is 13 residues long. Germline trimming cut 3 bases from V and 4 bases from J; bases unmatched to any gene: 2. DNA for the CDR3: TGTGCCAGCAGTTTCGGGGGGGATTACGAGCAGTACTTC. Protein product: CASSFGGDYEQYF.

The chain couples TRBV4-3 to TRBJ2-1, with D possibly TRBD2 on 5 matching bases. In germline, CDR1 is LGHNA, CDR2 YSLEER. The CDR3 has 16 amino acids. The germline V and J ends were trimmed by 1 base and 6 bases, with 16 bases remaining between them. CDR3 in DNA: TGCGCCAGCAGCCAAGGAGGGTCTGTAGGGTCCAATGAGCAGTTCTTC. Translating it yields CASSQGGSVGSNEQFF.

CDR3 bases: TGCGCCAGCAGCCATCCTAGACAGGGAATCCTAGCGCTCTATGGCTACACCTTC. Amino acid sequence: CASSHPRQGILALYGYTF. This chain uses TRBV4-1 with TRBJ1-2; TRBD1 aligns across 7 bases. V lost 3 bases, J lost 4 bases, and 17 bases stayed unmatched. Germline V CDR1 and CDR2: MGHRA, YSYEKL. The length of the CDR3 is 18 residues.

This clone was counted a few times. The chain joins TRBV6-6 to TRBJ1-2; 8 bases map to TRBD1. The CDR3 contains 12 residues. The germline gives CDR1 MNHNY, CDR2 SVGAGI (reference sequence). V dropped 5 bases and J dropped 5; count of bases not matched to a gene: 1. Here the CDR3 reads CASSTGGYGYTF. DNA for the CDR3: TGTGCCAGCAGTACAGGGGGTTATGGCTACACCTTC.

This chain joins TRBV19 and TRBJ2-2; D not resolved. The germline CDR1 and CDR2 sequences are LNHDA and SQIVND (reference sequence). Trimming pared 1 base from V and 8 bases from J, leaving 11 bases between. The CDR3 covers 14 residues. DNA for the CDR3: TGTGCCAGTAGTATAGGTGGCCTGAAAGGGGAGCTGTTTTTT. Its protein is CASSIGGLKGELFF. The full variable domain, its missing parts supplied by reference TRBV19 and TRBJ2-2, is DGGITQSPKYLFRKEGQNVTLSCEQNLNHDAMYWYRQDPGQGLRLIYYSQIVNDFQKGDIAEGYSVSREKKESFPLTVTSAQKNPTAFYLCASSIGGLKGELFFGEGSRLTVL.

This clone was observed once. This chain uses TRBV27 with TRBJ2-7; 9 nucleotides align to TRBD2. This CDR3 has 14 amino acids. Trimming took 5 bases from V and 3 from J; bases not matched to a gene: 5. Germline CDR1 reads MNHEY; CDR2 reads SMNVEV (reference sequence). CDR3 in DNA: TGTGCCAGCAGTAGAACTAGCGGGCTCTACGAGCAGTACTTC. This encodes CASSRTSGLYEQYF.